Detailed here is one T cell receptor (beta chain). Authors' methods: Amplifying reference gene primers gave estimates of nucleated cell counts. The method was immunoSEQ multiplex PCR; TCRdb's version includes in-frame clones alone and lacks a portion of them. That table is the source of V, J and clone size, and D and trimming were worked out from the DNA. The sample includes 170,000 or so clones, roughly 84% of them seen just once. This entry belongs to a study of blood T cell repertoires in COVID-19. The overall study: The origin of the acute and convalescent COVID-19 samples was the United States, Italy and Spain.

Trimming took 6 bases from V and 8 from J; bases not matched to a gene: 6. CDR3 size: 12 residues. Germline assignment: CDR1 MNHEY and CDR2 SVGAGI. The V gene is TRBV6-5, the J gene TRBJ1-2; 7 bases agree with TRBD1. Sequences were obtained from peripheral blood. The sequence derives from a man younger than 35 with active or convalescent COVID-19. CDR3 nucleotide sequence: TGTGCCAGCAGGAATCAGGGGGGAGGCTACACCTTC. This gives the protein CASRNQGGGYTF.